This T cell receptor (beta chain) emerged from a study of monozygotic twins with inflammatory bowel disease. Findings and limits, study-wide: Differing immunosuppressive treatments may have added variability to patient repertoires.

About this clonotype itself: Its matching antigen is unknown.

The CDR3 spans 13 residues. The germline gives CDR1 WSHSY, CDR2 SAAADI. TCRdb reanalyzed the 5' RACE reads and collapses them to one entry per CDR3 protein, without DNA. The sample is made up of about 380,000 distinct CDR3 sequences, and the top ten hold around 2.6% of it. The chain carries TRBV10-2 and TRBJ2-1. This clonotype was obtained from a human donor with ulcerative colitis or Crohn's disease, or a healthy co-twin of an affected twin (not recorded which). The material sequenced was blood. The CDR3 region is CASTQRPFNEQFF.